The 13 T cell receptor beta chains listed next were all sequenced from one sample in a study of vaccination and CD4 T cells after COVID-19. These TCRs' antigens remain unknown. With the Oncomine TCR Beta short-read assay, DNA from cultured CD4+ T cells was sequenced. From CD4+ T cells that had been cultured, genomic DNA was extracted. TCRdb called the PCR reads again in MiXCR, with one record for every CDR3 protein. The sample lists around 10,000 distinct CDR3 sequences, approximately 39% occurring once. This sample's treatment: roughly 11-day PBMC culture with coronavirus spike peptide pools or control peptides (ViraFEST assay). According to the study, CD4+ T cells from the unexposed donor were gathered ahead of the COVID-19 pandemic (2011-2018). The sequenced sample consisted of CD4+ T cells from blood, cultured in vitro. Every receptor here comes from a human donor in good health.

Here the CDR3 DNA reads TGTGCCAGCAGCTACGTAATGGGGGAGACCCAGTACTTC. Protein sequence: CASSYVMGETQYF. The chain recombines TRBV7-9 with TRBJ2-5, with no clear D. V lost 4 bases and J lost 5, with 11 bases in between. The CDR3 runs 13 residues. The germline CDR1 and CDR2 sequences are SEHNR and FQNEAQ (reference sequence).

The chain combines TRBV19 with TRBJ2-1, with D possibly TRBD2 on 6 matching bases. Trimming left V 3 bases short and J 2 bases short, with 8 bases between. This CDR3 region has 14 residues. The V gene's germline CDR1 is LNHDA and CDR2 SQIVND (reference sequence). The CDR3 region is CASSISGTYNEQFF. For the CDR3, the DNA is TGTGCCAGTAGTATTAGCGGCACCTACAATGAGCAGTTCTTC.

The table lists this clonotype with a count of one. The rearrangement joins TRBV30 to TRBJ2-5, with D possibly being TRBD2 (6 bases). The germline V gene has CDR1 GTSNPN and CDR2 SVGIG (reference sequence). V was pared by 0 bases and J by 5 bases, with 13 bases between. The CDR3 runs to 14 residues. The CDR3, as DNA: TGTGCCTGGAGTGTACTTCTAGGGAGGGAGACCCAGTACTTC. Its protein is CAWSVLLGRETQYF.

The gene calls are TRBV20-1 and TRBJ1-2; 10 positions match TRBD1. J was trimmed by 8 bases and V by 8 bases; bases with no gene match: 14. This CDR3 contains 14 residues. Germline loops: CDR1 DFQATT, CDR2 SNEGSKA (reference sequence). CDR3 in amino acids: CSTDGTGAYWGYTF. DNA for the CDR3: TGCAGTACCGATGGGACAGGGGCTTACTGGGGCTACACCTTC.

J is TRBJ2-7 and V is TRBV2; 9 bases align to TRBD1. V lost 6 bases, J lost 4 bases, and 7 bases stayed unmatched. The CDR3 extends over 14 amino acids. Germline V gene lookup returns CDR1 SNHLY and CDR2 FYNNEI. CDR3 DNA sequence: TGTGCCAGCAGCGAACAGGGGGCCGTGTACGAGCAGTACTTC. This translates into CASSEQGAVYEQYF.

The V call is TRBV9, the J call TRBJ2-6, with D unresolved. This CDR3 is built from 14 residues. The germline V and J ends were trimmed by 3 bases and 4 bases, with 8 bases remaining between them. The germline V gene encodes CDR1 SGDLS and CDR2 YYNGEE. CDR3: CASSAPPGANVLTF. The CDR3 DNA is TGTGCCAGCAGCGCCCCCCCCGGGGCCAACGTCCTGACTTTC.

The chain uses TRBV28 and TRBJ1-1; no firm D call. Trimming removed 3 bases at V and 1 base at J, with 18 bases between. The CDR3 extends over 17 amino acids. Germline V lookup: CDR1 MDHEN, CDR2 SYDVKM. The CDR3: CASSLRQEVRGNTEAFF. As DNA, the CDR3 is TGTGCCAGCAGTTTGCGGCAGGAGGTAAGAGGGAACACTGAAGCTTTCTTT. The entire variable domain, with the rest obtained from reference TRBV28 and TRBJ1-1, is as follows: DVKVTQSSRYLVKRTGEKVFLECVQDMDHENMFWYRQDPGLGLRLIYFSYDVKMKEKGDIPEGYSVSREKKERFSLILESASTNQTSMYLCASSLRQEVRGNTEAFFGQGTRLTVV.

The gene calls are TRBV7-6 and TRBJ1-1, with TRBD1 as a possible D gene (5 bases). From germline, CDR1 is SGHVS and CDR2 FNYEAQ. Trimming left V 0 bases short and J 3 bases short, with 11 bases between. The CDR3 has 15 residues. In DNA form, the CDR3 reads TGTGCCAGCAGCTTAGCCCGGCAGGGATACACTGAAGCTTTCTTT. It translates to CASSLARQGYTEAFF.

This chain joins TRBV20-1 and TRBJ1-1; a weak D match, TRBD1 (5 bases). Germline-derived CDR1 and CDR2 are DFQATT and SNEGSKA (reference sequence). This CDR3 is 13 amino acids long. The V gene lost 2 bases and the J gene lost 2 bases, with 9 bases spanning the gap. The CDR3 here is CSARRGENTEAFF. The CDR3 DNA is TGCAGTGCTAGAAGGGGTGAAAACACTGAAGCTTTCTTT.

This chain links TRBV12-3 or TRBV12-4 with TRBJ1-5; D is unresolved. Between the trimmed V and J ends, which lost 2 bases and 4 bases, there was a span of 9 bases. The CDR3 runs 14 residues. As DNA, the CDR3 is TGTGCCAGCAGTTTATCCAGGAGGAATCAGCCCCAGCATTTT. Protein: CASSLSRRNQPQHF.

CDR3 bases: TGTGCCTGGAGTGTACTGGGACTTTCTTACGAGCAGTACTTC. Encoded protein: CAWSVLGLSYEQYF. The rearrangement uses TRBV30 and TRBJ2-7; a weak D match, TRBD2 (6 bases). With 0 bases removed from V and 4 bases from J, the gap between germline ends came to 13 bases. Germline values: CDR1 GTSNPN, CDR2 SVGIG (reference sequence). The CDR3 has 14 residues.

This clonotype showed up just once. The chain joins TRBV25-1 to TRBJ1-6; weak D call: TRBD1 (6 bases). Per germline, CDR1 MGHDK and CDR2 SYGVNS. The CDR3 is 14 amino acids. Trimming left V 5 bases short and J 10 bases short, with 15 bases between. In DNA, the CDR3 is TGTGCCAGCAGTCATGGGGGGGCGGAGTCACCCCTCCACTTT. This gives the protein CASSHGGAESPLHF.

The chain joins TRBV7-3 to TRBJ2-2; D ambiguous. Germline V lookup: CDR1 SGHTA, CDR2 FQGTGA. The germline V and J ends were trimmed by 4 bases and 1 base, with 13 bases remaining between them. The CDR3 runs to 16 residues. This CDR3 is CASSSPQGLNTGELFF. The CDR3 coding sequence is TGTGCCAGCAGCTCCCCCCAAGGTTTGAACACCGGGGAGCTGTTTTTT.